The 2 T cell receptor beta chains below all came from one sample that was sequenced in a study of human T cells and chemical hapten exposure. Time point reported: patch test 2, 6 weeks after DPC sensitization. Regarding treatment: therapeutic diphenylcyclopropenone sensitization with weekly scalp DPC. MiXCR, run by TCRdb on the RACE reads, gives a single entry per CDR3 protein. Of just over 350,000 distinct CDR3 sequences listed, around 6% are singletons. The material sequenced was whole blood, taken in connection with sensitization to the hapten diphenylcyclopropenone (DPC). These receptor sequences come from a woman under 30 with alopecia areata. Some clones in this sample may be carry-over from other donors' samples.

This clonotype was counted at least ten times. The gene calls are TRBV5-1 and TRBJ1-1, with 8 bases fitting TRBD1. V dropped 2 bases and J dropped 5; count of bases not matched to a gene: 5. The CDR3 totals 14 residues. CDR1 is SGHRS, CDR2 YFSETQ, per germline. CDR3 sequence (DNA): TGCGCCAGCAGCTTTCAGGGGGCTAGGACTGAAGCTTTCTTT. This sequence encodes CASSFQGARTEAFF.

This clonotype was seen at least ten times. The chain carries TRBV29-1 and TRBJ1-2; 11 nucleotides match TRBD1. V shed 5 bases, J shed 7 bases, and the junction held 12 bases outside the gene matches. The CDR3 is made up of 15 amino acids. Germline assignment: CDR1 SQVTM and CDR2 ANQGSEA. The CDR3 region has the DNA TGCAGCGTTAATCTAATTTGGACAGGGGGCTCTGGCTACACCTTC. It codes for CSVNLIWTGGSGYTF.